This T cell receptor beta chain stems from a study of blood T cell repertoires in COVID-19. Looking at the study overall: Sources were T cells, B-cell-depleted T cells, or PBMCs; the material itself was cDNA or gDNA.

Original methodology: Using reference gene primer amplification, nucleated cell counts were estimated. Generated by immunoSEQ multiplex PCR, the TCRdb table keeps only in-frame clones and is missing some. The V and J calls and clone size are taken from that table; D and trimming were inferred from the DNA. The data hold over 25,000 clones, with under 95% observed a single time. Material: peripheral blood. This clonotype was obtained from a man in his sixties or seventies with active or convalescent COVID-19.

The CDR3 here is CASSLPPGQPNTGELFF. The CDR3, as DNA: TGTGCCAGCAGTTTACCACCGGGACAGCCGAACACCGGGGAGCTGTTTTTT. The chain is built from TRBV27 and TRBJ2-2, with 7 bases that match TRBD1. Germline CDR1 is MNHEY and CDR2 is SMNVEV (reference sequence). Trimming cost V 2 bases and J 0 bases; bases outside gene matches: 6. This CDR3 is 17 amino acids long.